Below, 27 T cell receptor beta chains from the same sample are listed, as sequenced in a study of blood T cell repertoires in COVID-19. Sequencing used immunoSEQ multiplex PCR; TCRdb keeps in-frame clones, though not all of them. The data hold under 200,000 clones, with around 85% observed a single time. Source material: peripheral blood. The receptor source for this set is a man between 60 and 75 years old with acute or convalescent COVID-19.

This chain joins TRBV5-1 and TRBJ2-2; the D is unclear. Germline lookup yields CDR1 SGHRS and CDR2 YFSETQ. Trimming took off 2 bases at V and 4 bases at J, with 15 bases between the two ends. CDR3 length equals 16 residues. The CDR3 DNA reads TGCGCCAGCAGCTTTATTCCCTTAGGCGGCACCGGGGAGCTGTTTTTT. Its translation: CASSFIPLGGTGELFF.

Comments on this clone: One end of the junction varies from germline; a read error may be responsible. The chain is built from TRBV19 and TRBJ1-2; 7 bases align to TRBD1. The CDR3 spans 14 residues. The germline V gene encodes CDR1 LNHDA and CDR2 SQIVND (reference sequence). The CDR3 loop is CASSIETGVEGYTF. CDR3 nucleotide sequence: TGTGCCAGCAGTATAGAAACAGGGGTTGAAGGCTACACCTTC.

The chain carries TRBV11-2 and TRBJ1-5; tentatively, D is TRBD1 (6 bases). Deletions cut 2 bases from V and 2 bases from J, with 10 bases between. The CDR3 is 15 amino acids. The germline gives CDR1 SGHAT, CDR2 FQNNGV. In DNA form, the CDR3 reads TGTGCCAGCAGCTTATCAGGGGTTGGCAATCAGCCCCAGCATTTT. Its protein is CASSLSGVGNQPQHF. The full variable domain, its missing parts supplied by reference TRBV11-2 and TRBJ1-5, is EAGVAQSPRYKIIEKRQSVAFWCNPISGHATLYWYQQILGQGPKLLIQFQNNGVVDDSQLPKDRFSAERLKGVDSTLKIQPAKLEDSAVYLCASSLSGVGNQPQHFGDGTRLSIL.

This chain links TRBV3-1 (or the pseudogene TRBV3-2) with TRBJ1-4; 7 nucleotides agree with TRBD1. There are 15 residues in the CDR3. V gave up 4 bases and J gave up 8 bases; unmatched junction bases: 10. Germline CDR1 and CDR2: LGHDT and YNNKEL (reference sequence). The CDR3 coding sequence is TGTGCCAGCAGCCTGCTACAGGGGCGGGGAGAAAAACTGTTTTTT. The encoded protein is CASSLLQGRGEKLFF.

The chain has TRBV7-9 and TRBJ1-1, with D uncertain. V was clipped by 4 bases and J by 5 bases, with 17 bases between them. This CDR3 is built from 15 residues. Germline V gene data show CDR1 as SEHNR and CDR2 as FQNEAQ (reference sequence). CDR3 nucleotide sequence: TGTGCCAGCAGCTCGCGGGAAGGGAGAGGGACTGAAGCTTTCTTT. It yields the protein CASSSREGRGTEAFF. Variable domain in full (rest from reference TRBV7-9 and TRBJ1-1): DTGVSQNPRHKITKRGQNVTFRCDPISEHNRLYWYRQTLGQGPEFLTYFQNEAQLEKSRLLSDRFSAERPKGSFSTLEIQRTEQGDSAMYLCASSSREGRGTEAFFGQGTRLTVV.

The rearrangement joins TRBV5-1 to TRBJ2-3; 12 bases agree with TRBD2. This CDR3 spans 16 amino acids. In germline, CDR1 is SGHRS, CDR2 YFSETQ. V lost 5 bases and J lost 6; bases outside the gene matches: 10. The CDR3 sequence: CASSLGLAGAIDTQYF. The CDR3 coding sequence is TGCGCCAGCAGTCTGGGACTAGCGGGTGCAATCGATACGCAGTATTTT.

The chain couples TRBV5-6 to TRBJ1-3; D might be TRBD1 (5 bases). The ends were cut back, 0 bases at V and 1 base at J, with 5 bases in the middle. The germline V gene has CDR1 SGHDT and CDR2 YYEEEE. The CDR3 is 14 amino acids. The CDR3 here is CASSLAGSGNTIYF. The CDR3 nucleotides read TGTGCCAGCAGCTTGGCAGGGTCTGGAAACACCATATATTTT.

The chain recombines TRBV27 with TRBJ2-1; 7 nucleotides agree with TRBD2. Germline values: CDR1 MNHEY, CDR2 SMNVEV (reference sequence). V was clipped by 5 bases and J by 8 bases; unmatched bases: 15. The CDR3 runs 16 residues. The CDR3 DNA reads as TGTGCCAGCAGTCCCCGACCTCAGCGGGAAGGTCATGAGCAGTTCTTC. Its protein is CASSPRPQREGHEQFF.

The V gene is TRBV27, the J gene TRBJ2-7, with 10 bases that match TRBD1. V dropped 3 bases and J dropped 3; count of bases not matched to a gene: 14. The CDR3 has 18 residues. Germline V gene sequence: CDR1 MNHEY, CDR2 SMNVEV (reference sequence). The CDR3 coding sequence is TGTGCCAGCAGTTTTGACAGGGGGCGCTTTGGGGATAGCTACGAGCAGTACTTC. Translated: CASSFDRGRFGDSYEQYF.

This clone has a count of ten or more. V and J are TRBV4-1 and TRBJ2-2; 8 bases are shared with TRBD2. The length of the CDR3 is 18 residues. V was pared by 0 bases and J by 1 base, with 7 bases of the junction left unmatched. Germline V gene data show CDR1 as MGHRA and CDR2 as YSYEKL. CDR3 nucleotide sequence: TGCGCCAGCAGCCAAGATTTCAGACTAGCGATGAACACCGGGGAGCTGTTTTTT. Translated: CASSQDFRLAMNTGELFF.

CDR3 DNA sequence: TGTGCCAGCAGCTTTTTCCGGGGTAGAGATACGCAGTATTTT. It yields the protein CASSFFRGRDTQYF. This rearrangement joins TRBV7-3 to TRBJ2-3; a weak D match, TRBD2 (5 bases). V was clipped by 3 bases and J by 5 bases, with 12 bases between them. The length of the CDR3 is 14 residues. Germline V lookup: CDR1 SGHTA, CDR2 FQGTGA. The whole variable domain, filled in from reference TRBV7-3 and TRBJ2-3, reads GAGVSQTPSNKVTEKGKYVELRCDPISGHTALYWYRQSLGQGPEFLIYFQGTGAADDSGLPNDRFFAVRPEGSVSTLKIQRTERGDSAVYLCASSFFRGRDTQYFGPGTRLTVL.

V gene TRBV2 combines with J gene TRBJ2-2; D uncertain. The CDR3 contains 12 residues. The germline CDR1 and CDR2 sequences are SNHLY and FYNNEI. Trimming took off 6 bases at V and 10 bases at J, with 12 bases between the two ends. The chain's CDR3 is CASRSLGEELFF. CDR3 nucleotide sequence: TGTGCCAGCAGGTCCCTAGGAGAGGAGCTGTTTTTT.

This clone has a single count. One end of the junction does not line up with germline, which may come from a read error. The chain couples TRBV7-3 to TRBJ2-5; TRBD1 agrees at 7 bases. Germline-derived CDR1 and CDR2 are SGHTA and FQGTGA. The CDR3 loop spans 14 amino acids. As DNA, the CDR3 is TGTGCCAGCAGCCTAACAGGGGCGCAAGAGACCCAGTACTTC. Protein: CASSLTGAQETQYF. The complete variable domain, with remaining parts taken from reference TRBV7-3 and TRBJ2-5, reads GAGVSQTPSNKVTEKGKYVELRCDPISGHTALYWYRQSLGQGPEFLIYFQGTGAADDSGLPNDRFFAVRPEGSVSTLKIQRTERGDSAVYLCASSLTGAQETQYFGPGTRLLVL.

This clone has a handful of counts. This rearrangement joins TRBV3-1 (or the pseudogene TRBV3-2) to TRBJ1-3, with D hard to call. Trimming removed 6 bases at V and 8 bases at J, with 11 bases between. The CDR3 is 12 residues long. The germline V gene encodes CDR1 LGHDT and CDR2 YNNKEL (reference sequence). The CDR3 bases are TGTGCCAGCAGTCTTCGGCGGGACACCATATATTTT. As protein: CASSLRRDTIYF.

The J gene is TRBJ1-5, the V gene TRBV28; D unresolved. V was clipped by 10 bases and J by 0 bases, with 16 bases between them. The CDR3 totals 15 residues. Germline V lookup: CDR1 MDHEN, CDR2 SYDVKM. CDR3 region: CANDSKVYSNQPQHF. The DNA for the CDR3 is TGTGCCAACGACTCAAAGGTTTATAGCAATCAGCCCCAGCATTTT.

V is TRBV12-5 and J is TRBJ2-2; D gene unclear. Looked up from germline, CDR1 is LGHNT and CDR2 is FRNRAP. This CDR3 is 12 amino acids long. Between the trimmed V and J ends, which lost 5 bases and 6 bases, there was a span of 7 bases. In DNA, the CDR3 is TGTGCTAGTGGTCGGTTTGCCGGGGAGCTGTTTTTT. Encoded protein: CASGRFAGELFF.

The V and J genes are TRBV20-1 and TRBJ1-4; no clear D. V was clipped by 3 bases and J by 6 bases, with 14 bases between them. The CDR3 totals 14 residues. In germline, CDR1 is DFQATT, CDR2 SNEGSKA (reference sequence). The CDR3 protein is CSASTWGVDEKLFF. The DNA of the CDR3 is TGCAGTGCTAGTACGTGGGGAGTTGATGAAAAACTGTTTTTT.

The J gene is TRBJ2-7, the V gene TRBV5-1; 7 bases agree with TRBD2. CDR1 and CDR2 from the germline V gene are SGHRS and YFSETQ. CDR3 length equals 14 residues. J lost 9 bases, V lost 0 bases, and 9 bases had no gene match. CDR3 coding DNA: TGCGCCAGCAGCTTGGGGGAGGGTCTAGAAGCGCAGTACTTC. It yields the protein CASSLGEGLEAQYF. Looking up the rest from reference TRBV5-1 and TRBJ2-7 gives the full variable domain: KAGVTQTPRYLIKTRGQQVTLSCSPISGHRSVSWYQQTPGQGLQFLFEYFSETQRNKGNFPGRFSGRQFSNSRSEMNVSTLELGDSALYLCASSLGEGLEAQYFGPGTRLTVT.

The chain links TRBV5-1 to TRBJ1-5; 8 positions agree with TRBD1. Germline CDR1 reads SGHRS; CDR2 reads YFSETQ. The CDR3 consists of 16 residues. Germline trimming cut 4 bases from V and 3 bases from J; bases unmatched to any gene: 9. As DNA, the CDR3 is TGCGCCAGCAGCCCAGACGGACAGGGATTCAATCAGCCCCAGCATTTT. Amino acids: CASSPDGQGFNQPQHF.

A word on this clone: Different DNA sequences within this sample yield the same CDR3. The CDR3 bases are TGTGCCAGCAGCTTGCAGGGAGGTTATGGCTACACCTTC. Translated: CASSLQGGYGYTF. The chain combines TRBV7-9 with TRBJ1-2; D might be TRBD1 (5 bases). V lost 3 bases and J lost 5, with 10 bases in between. Per germline, CDR1 SEHNR and CDR2 FQNEAQ (reference sequence). The CDR3 is 13 amino acids. Variable domain in full (rest from reference TRBV7-9 and TRBJ1-2): DTGVSQNPRHKITKRGQNVTFRCDPISEHNRLYWYRQTLGQGPEFLTYFQNEAQLEKSRLLSDRFSAERPKGSFSTLEIQRTEQGDSAMYLCASSLQGGYGYTFGSGTRLTVV.

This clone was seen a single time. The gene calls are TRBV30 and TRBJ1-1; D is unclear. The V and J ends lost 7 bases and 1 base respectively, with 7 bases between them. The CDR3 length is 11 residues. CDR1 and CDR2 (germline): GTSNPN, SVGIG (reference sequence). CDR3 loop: CASGENTEAFF. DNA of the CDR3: TGTGCCTCCGGAGAGAACACTGAAGCTTTCTTT.

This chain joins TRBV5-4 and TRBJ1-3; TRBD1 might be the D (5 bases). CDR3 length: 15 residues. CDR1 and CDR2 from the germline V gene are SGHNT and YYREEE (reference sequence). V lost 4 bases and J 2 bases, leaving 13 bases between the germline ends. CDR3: CASSRVGGAGNTIYF. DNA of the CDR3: TGTGCCAGCAGCCGCGTTGGAGGGGCTGGAAACACCATATATTTT.

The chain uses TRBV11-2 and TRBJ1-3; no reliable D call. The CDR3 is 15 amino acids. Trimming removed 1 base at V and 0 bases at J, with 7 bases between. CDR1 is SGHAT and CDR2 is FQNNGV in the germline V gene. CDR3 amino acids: CASSLGRSSGNTIYF. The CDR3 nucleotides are TGTGCCAGCAGCTTAGGGAGGAGCTCTGGAAACACCATATATTTT. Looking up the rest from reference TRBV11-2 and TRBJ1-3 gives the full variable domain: EAGVAQSPRYKIIEKRQSVAFWCNPISGHATLYWYQQILGQGPKLLIQFQNNGVVDDSQLPKDRFSAERLKGVDSTLKIQPAKLEDSAVYLCASSLGRSSGNTIYFGEGSWLTVV.

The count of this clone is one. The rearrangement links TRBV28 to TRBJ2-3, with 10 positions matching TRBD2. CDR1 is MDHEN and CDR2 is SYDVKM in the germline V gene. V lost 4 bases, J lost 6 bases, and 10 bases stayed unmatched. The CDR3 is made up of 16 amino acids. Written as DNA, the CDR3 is TGTGCCAGCAGTTCAAGGGCTAGCGGGAGATTGGATACGCAGTATTTT. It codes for CASSSRASGRLDTQYF.

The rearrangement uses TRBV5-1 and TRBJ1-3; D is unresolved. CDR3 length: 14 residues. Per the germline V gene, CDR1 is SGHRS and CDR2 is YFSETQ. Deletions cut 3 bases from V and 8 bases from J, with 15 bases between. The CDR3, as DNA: TGCGCCAGCAGCTCGGGAGGCGTCGGGCACACCATATATTTT. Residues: CASSSGGVGHTIYF.

The CDR3 DNA is TGTGCCAGCAGTTCTGCGGAAGATTCCTACGAGCAGTACTTC. Translation: CASSSAEDSYEQYF. V is TRBV28 and J is TRBJ2-7; no clear D gene. V lost 4 bases, J lost 1 base, and 11 bases lay in between. This CDR3 is built from 14 residues. The germline V gene encodes CDR1 MDHEN and CDR2 SYDVKM.

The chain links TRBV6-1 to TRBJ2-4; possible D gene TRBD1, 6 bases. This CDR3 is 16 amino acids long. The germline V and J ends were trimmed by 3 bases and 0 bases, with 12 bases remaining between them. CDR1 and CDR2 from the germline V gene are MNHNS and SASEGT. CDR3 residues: CASSDPGQLAKNIQYF. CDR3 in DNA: TGTGCCAGCAGTGACCCCGGACAGCTAGCCAAAAACATTCAGTACTTC.